The sequence of this T cell receptor beta chain was determined in a study of cytomegalovirus exposure and HLA in healthy donors. In its sample, this clone was seen a few times. The antigen remains undetermined. V was clipped by 3 bases and J by 4 bases; unmatched bases: 15. The CDR3 runs to 17 residues. Germline CDR1 and CDR2: SGHRS and YFSETQ. Points from the study as a whole: In a later analysis, a missense DCLRE1C variant was linked to TCR beta V- and J-gene trimming. The authors later found HLA-associated TCR beta chains more clonally expanded than equally common others.

The PCR used 60 Vbeta and 13 Jbeta primers. Produced via immunoSEQ multiplex PCR; TCRdb's table is partial and in-frame only. Of around 150,000 clones in the sample, 80% were seen once. Sequenced material: PBMCs. The J gene is TRBJ1-2, the V gene TRBV5-1, with TRBD1 identical over 7 bases. This receptor was identified in a man aged 30 to 39 in good health and CMV-seronegative. The CDR3 coding sequence is TGCGCCAGCAGCTCACCTTCCTCAGGGGGTAACTCCTATGGCTACACCTTC. Translating it yields CASSSPSSGGNSYGYTF.